Presented here are 23 T cell receptor beta chains from one specimen sequenced in a study of blood T cell repertoires in COVID-19. Clones were sequenced by immunoSEQ multiplex PCR, and TCRdb holds only the in-frame ones, with some missing. This repertoire shows around 260,000 clones, over 75% found once; its top ten account for 4% to 4.5%. Material: PBMCs or T cells enriched from blood (not recorded which). The receptors were sampled from a woman in her twenties or thirties who had recovered from COVID-19.

The J gene is TRBJ2-7, the V gene TRBV10-2; a possible D gene is TRBD2 (6 bases). This CDR3 spans 15 amino acids. The V gene lost 3 bases and the J gene lost 1 base, with 13 bases spanning the gap. Germline V lookup: CDR1 WSHSY, CDR2 SAAADI. CDR3 coding DNA: TGCGCCAGCAGTGACTGGACCCGGGGGTCCTACGAGCAGTACTTC. Its protein product is CASSDWTRGSYEQYF.

This chain joins TRBV6-4 and TRBJ1-5, with 8 bases that match TRBD1. From germline, CDR1 is MRHNA and CDR2 SNTAGT. The CDR3 extends over 15 amino acids. After removal of 5 bases from V and 5 bases from J, the junction contained 8 bases not matched to a gene. The CDR3 nucleotides are TGTGCCAGCAGTTCCGGGGGGACAGGATATCAGCCCCAGCATTTT. As protein: CASSSGGTGYQPQHF.

This sequence joins TRBV5-1 and TRBJ1-1; D is possibly TRBD1 (6 bases). This CDR3 is 18 amino acids long. The germline V and J ends were trimmed by 5 bases and 4 bases, with 27 bases remaining between them. Germline V gene lookup returns CDR1 SGHRS and CDR2 YFSETQ. CDR3 amino acids: CASRLLSGAQGMGTEAFF. Written as DNA, the CDR3 is TGCGCCAGCAGACTCCTTTCCGGGGCCCAGGGGATGGGCACTGAAGCTTTCTTT.

The table lists this clone with a count of one. The chain recombines TRBV24-1 with TRBJ2-3; tentatively, D is TRBD2 (6 bases). The CDR3 runs to 17 residues. Germline V gene lookup returns CDR1 KGHDR and CDR2 SFDVKD. Trimming removed 4 bases from V and 2 bases from J, with 18 bases in between. For the CDR3, the DNA is TGTGCCACCAGTGACTCTGGACTAACGAGGATCACAGATACGCAGTATTTT. Amino acids: CATSDSGLTRITDTQYF.

The V gene is TRBV3-1 (or the pseudogene TRBV3-2), the J gene TRBJ1-2; no clear D gene. Trimming left V 5 bases short and J 7 bases short, with 20 bases between. The V gene's germline CDR1 is LGHDT and CDR2 YNNKEL (reference sequence). CDR3 length equals 15 residues. CDR3 region: CASSLGDLSPFGYTF. Here the CDR3 DNA reads TGTGCCAGCAGCTTAGGAGACCTATCTCCCTTTGGCTACACCTTC.

This chain links TRBV5-4 with TRBJ2-7; 7 nucleotides line up with TRBD1. V was clipped by 2 bases and J by 2 bases; unmatched bases: 4. The CDR3 is 14 amino acids. CDR1 is SGHNT and CDR2 is YYREEE in the germline V gene (reference sequence). Here the CDR3 reads CASSLGTDPYEQYF. CDR3 sequence (DNA): TGTGCCAGCAGCTTAGGGACAGATCCCTACGAGCAGTACTTC. Complete variable domain (other parts from reference TRBV5-4 and TRBJ2-7): ETGVTQSPTHLIKTRGQQVTLRCSSQSGHNTVSWYQQALGQGPQFIFQYYREEENGRGNFPPRFSGLQFPNYSSELNVNALELDDSALYLCASSLGTDPYEQYFGPGTRLTVT.

The chain has TRBV4-2 and TRBJ1-6, with a weak D call TRBD1 (6 bases). V lost 2 bases to trimming and J lost 5 bases, with 13 bases between them. The germline V gene encodes CDR1 LGHNA and CDR2 YNFKEQ. The CDR3 runs to 16 residues. CDR3 amino acids: CASSQSERGNNSPLHF. The CDR3 DNA follows: TGTGCCAGCAGCCAATCGGAGAGGGGGAATAATTCACCCCTCCACTTT.

At least ten counts were recorded for this clone. The chain has TRBV2 and TRBJ2-3; TRBD2 agrees at 7 bases. This CDR3 comprises 15 residues. Germline lookup yields CDR1 SNHLY and CDR2 FYNNEI. J was trimmed by 2 bases and V by 6 bases; bases with no gene match: 8. The chain's CDR3 is CASSSGLGATDTQYF. The CDR3 DNA sequence: TGTGCCAGCAGCTCAGGACTAGGGGCCACAGATACGCAGTATTTT.

This rearrangement joins TRBV19 to TRBJ1-4; D may be TRBD1 (5 bases). Trimming took 3 bases from V and 14 from J, leaving 16 bases between them. This CDR3 spans 13 amino acids. Germline CDR1 reads LNHDA; CDR2 reads SQIVND (reference sequence). Here the CDR3 DNA reads TGTGCCAGTAGTATCCAGCGGGGGGTTGGGCTGTTTTTT. This encodes CASSIQRGVGLFF.

The rearrangement joins TRBV19 to TRBJ1-1, with a possible D match to TRBD1 (6 bases). The germline CDR1 and CDR2 sequences are LNHDA and SQIVND (reference sequence). The CDR3 is 15 residues long. V shed 4 bases and J shed 4 bases, with 16 bases lying between them. The CDR3 region has the DNA TGTGCCAGTAGTACCTCACAGGGAAGGGGCACTGAAGCTTTCTTT. It encodes CASSTSQGRGTEAFF.

V is TRBV25-1 and J is TRBJ2-7; 8 nucleotides match TRBD2. Germline V CDR1 and CDR2: MGHDK, SYGVNS. CDR3 length: 14 amino acids. V lost 6 bases, J lost 4 bases, and 8 bases stayed unmatched. The chain's CDR3 is CASRDSGMGYEQYF. CDR3 sequence (DNA): TGTGCCAGCAGGGATAGCGGGATGGGTTACGAGCAGTACTTC.

The chain employs TRBV28 and TRBJ2-5, with D possibly matching TRBD2 (7 bases). Germline V gene data show CDR1 as MDHEN and CDR2 as SYDVKM. V dropped 4 bases and J dropped 5 bases, with 17 bases sitting between them. The CDR3 spans 15 residues. The CDR3 loop is CASSWGGAVQETQYF. In nucleotides, the CDR3 is TGTGCCAGCAGTTGGGGGGGGGCCGTACAGGAGACCCAGTACTTC.

The chain links TRBV28 to TRBJ2-7, with unresolved D. The V end was cut by 1 base, the J end by 5 bases, with 3 bases between. From germline, CDR1 is MDHEN and CDR2 SYDVKM. The CDR3 runs to 11 residues. CDR3 DNA: TGTGCCAGCAGTTTATTCGACGAGCAGTACTTC. Residues: CASSLFDEQYF.

The genes are TRBV27 and TRBJ2-7; D is possibly TRBD1 (5 bases). V was clipped by 5 bases and J by 4 bases, with 12 bases between them. The CDR3 runs to 13 residues. Germline assignment: CDR1 MNHEY and CDR2 SMNVEV (reference sequence). CDR3 DNA: TGTGCCAGCAGTAATCGTGGGGCGTACGAGCAGTACTTC. Translation: CASSNRGAYEQYF.

The V and J genes are TRBV21-1 and TRBJ2-5; the DNA was not used to check the table's D call, TRBD1. TRBV21-1 is a pseudogene segment. The length of the CDR3 is 15 residues. The DNA of the CDR3 is TGTGCCAGCAGCAGAACAGGGTATAGAAGGGAGACCCAGTACTTC. Translation gives CASSRTGYRRETQYF.

This chain joins TRBV18 and TRBJ2-1, with TRBD2 identical over 9 bases. CDR3 length: 13 residues. J was trimmed by 8 bases and V by 1 base; bases with no gene match: 0. Germline lookup yields CDR1 KGHSH and CDR2 LQKENI. The CDR3, as DNA: TGTGCCAGCTCACCACAGCGGGAGGATGAGCAGTTCTTC. Its translation: CASSPQREDEQFF.

The chain recombines TRBV21-1 with TRBJ1-4; the D call in the table, TRBD1, was not verified against the DNA. TRBV21-1 is described as a pseudogene. The CDR3 length is 15 residues. The CDR3 here is CASSKRRGLVPKLFF. The DNA for the CDR3 is TGTGCCAGCAGCAAAAGGAGGGGGCTGGTTCCAAAACTGTTTTTT.

This clone was recorded once. V and J are TRBV14 and TRBJ2-7; TRBD2 matches 12 bases. J lost 6 bases, V lost 4 bases, and 7 bases had no gene match. This CDR3 is built from 15 residues. Germline CDR1 SGHDN, CDR2 FVKESK. CDR3 region: CASSPLAGGRGEQYF. The CDR3 DNA sequence: TGTGCCAGCAGCCCCCTAGCGGGGGGGCGGGGCGAGCAGTACTTC.

The rearrangement uses TRBV18 and TRBJ2-1; TRBD2 matches 8 bases. Germline V gives CDR1 KGHSH, CDR2 LQKENI. This CDR3 region has 17 residues. With 2 bases clipped from V and 2 bases from J, the junction kept 8 bases outside the gene matches. The CDR3 here is CASSPARREGPYNEQFF. The CDR3 DNA is TGTGCCAGCTCACCAGCCCGACGGGAGGGCCCCTACAATGAGCAGTTCTTC. The full variable domain, its missing parts supplied by reference TRBV18 and TRBJ2-1, is NAGVMQNPRHLVRRRGQEARLRCSPMKGHSHVYWYRQLPEEGLKFMVYLQKENIIDESGMPKERFSAEFPKEGPSILRIQQVVRGDSAAYFCASSPARREGPYNEQFFGPGTRLTVL.

This clone appeared a few times. The genes are TRBV27 and TRBJ1-6, with TRBD1 matching 8 bases. CDR1 is MNHEY, CDR2 SMNVEV, per germline (reference sequence). The CDR3 totals 14 residues. V lost 5 bases and J lost 3; bases outside the gene matches: 0. CDR3 sequence: CASSTGGYNSPLHF. CDR3 in DNA: TGTGCCAGCAGTACAGGGGGCTATAATTCACCCCTCCACTTT.

About this clone: The missing conserved phenylalanine or tryptophan at the end of this CDR3 makes a read error likely. The limits of the CDR3 on the DNA are not certain, so only TCRdb's listed CDR3 is given. The chain links TRBV7-9 to TRBJ1-1; the table names TRBD1, a call not compared with the DNA. Germline V gene data show CDR1 as SEHNR and CDR2 as FQNEAQ (reference sequence). Ends included, the CDR3 has 11 residues. CDR3 residues: CASSFGDGAII.

Only one count was recorded for this clone. The CDR3 protein is CASSELGTAKTYEQYF. As DNA, the CDR3 is TGTGCCAGCAGTGAATTAGGGACAGCAAAAACCTACGAGCAGTACTTC. This chain joins TRBV25-1 and TRBJ2-7, with 7 bases fitting TRBD1. Germline values: CDR1 MGHDK, CDR2 SYGVNS. V was pared by 1 base and J by 2 bases, with 8 bases of the junction left unmatched. The CDR3 runs 16 residues.

The V and J genes are TRBV6-5 and TRBJ1-5; D possibly corresponds to TRBD1 (6 bases). Trimming removed 9 bases at V and 0 bases at J, with 12 bases between. The CDR3 runs to 14 residues. Looked up from germline, CDR1 is MNHEY and CDR2 is SVGAGI. The CDR3 region has the DNA TGTGCCAGTCGACAGGCCTATAGCAATCAGCCCCAGCATTTT. It encodes CASRQAYSNQPQHF.